These 32 T cell receptor beta chains share one sample of origin, sequenced in a study of cytomegalovirus exposure and HLA in healthy donors. Produced via immunoSEQ multiplex PCR; TCRdb's table is partial and in-frame only. The table has 100,000 to 150,000 clones, roughly 89% seen once. What was sequenced was PBMCs. Receptors originate from a young woman in good health and CMV-seronegative.

The rearrangement joins TRBV7-6 to TRBJ2-7; 7 nucleotides match TRBD2. J gave up 4 bases and V 8 bases, and 11 bases lay outside the gene matches. Germline loops: CDR1 SGHVS, CDR2 FNYEAQ. The CDR3 is 14 residues long. The CDR3 sequence: CASVATGGLYEQYF. CDR3 bases: TGTGCCAGCGTCGCCACCGGGGGGTTATACGAGCAGTACTTC.

This clone has just one count. This chain uses TRBV27 with TRBJ1-2; TRBD1 agrees at 7 bases. The CDR3 sequence is 13 residues long. With V trimmed by 5 bases and J by 4 bases, 4 bases remained unmatched. Germline V gene lookup returns CDR1 MNHEY and CDR2 SMNVEV (reference sequence). For the CDR3, the DNA is TGTGCCAGCAGTCCCCCAGGGGGCTATGGCTACACCTTC. Translated, it gives CASSPPGGYGYTF.

This rearrangement joins TRBV5-1 to TRBJ2-3; D is unresolved. Trimming pared 0 bases from V and 6 bases from J, leaving 8 bases between. The CDR3 loop spans 13 amino acids. Germline CDR1 is SGHRS and CDR2 is YFSETQ. In nucleotides, the CDR3 is TGCGCCAGCAGCTTGGTGGCCCCGGATACGCAGTATTTT. Its protein product is CASSLVAPDTQYF.

The CDR3 reads CASSSGMAYNEQFF. DNA of the CDR3: TGTGCCAGCAGCTCGGGAATGGCCTACAATGAGCAGTTCTTC. V is TRBV11-3 and J is TRBJ2-1, with TRBD2 as a possible D gene (5 bases). The germline V gene encodes CDR1 SGHNT and CDR2 YENEEA. This CDR3 contains 14 residues. The V gene lost 4 bases and the J gene lost 2 bases, with 9 bases spanning the gap. Using reference TRBV11-3 and TRBJ2-1 for the parts outside the CDR3, the full variable domain is EAGVVQSPRYKIIEKKQPVAFWCNPISGHNTLYWYLQNLGQGPELLIRYENEEAVDDSQLPKDRFSAERLKGVDSTLKIQPAELGDSAVYLCASSSGMAYNEQFFGPGTRLTVL.

This chain joins TRBV5-1 and TRBJ2-1, with 8 bases aligning to TRBD1. The CDR3 runs to 14 residues. After removal of 1 base from V and 7 bases from J, the junction contained 4 bases not matched to a gene. CDR1 and CDR2 from the germline V gene are SGHRS and YFSETQ. CDR3 DNA sequence: TGCGCCAGCAGCTTGCACAGGGGGACGAATGAGCAGTTCTTC. Translated, it gives CASSLHRGTNEQFF. Full variable domain (missing parts from reference TRBV5-1 and TRBJ2-1): KAGVTQTPRYLIKTRGQQVTLSCSPISGHRSVSWYQQTPGQGLQFLFEYFSETQRNKGNFPGRFSGRQFSNSRSEMNVSTLELGDSALYLCASSLHRGTNEQFFGPGTRLTVL.

The V gene is TRBV5-1, the J gene TRBJ2-5, with TRBD1 as a possible D gene (6 bases). The CDR3 contains 13 residues. The germline V gene encodes CDR1 SGHRS and CDR2 YFSETQ. Trimming left V 5 bases short and J 3 bases short, with 11 bases between. CDR3 nucleotides: TGCGCCAGCAGGTTGACAGGCGAAGAGACCCAGTACTTC. Its protein product is CASRLTGEETQYF.

The chain carries TRBV18 and TRBJ2-7; perhaps TRBD2 as D (5 bases). Trimming stripped 3 bases from V and 7 bases from J, with 22 bases between. This CDR3 is built from 16 residues. CDR1 and CDR2 from the germline V gene are KGHSH and LQKENI. The CDR3 loop reads CASSPELVSSGGEQYF. CDR3 bases: TGTGCCAGCTCACCTGAACTAGTCTCCTCGGGTGGGGAGCAGTACTTC.

This rearrangement joins TRBV5-1 to TRBJ1-3, with a possible D match to TRBD1 (6 bases). Trimming removed 0 bases from V and 0 bases from J, with 13 bases in between. There are 17 residues in the CDR3. Looked up from germline, CDR1 is SGHRS and CDR2 is YFSETQ. The CDR3 loop reads CASSLDGDTRSGNTIYF. CDR3 DNA: TGCGCCAGCAGCTTGGATGGGGACACCCGCTCTGGAAACACCATATATTTT.

This clone came up once. V and J are TRBV15 and TRBJ1-1; 12 bases match TRBD1. Germline V gene sequence: CDR1 LNHNV, CDR2 YYDKDF (reference sequence). The CDR3 has 14 residues. With 4 bases clipped from V and 6 bases from J, the junction kept 3 bases outside the gene matches. The CDR3 bases are TGTGCCACCAGCACGGGACAGGGGGCTTCTGAAGCTTTCTTT. This codes for CATSTGQGASEAFF.

V and J are TRBV18 and TRBJ1-1; a possible D gene is TRBD1 (6 bases). Germline-derived CDR1 and CDR2 are KGHSH and LQKENI. The CDR3 totals 14 residues. The germline V and J ends were trimmed by 3 bases and 1 base, with 9 bases remaining between them. CDR3 sequence: CASSPLTGNTEAFF. The CDR3 DNA reads TGTGCCAGCTCACCTTTGACAGGGAACACTGAAGCTTTCTTT.

V usage is TRBV11-2 and J usage is TRBJ2-3, with D maybe TRBD2 (5 bases). CDR3 size: 15 residues. The V end lost 3 bases, the J end lost 2 bases, and 12 bases lay between the germline ends. Germline CDR1 is SGHAT and CDR2 is FQNNGV. CDR3 DNA: TGTGCCAGCAGCTTGAGCGGACCCAACACAGATACGCAGTATTTT. Encoded protein: CASSLSGPNTDTQYF.

This sequence joins TRBV5-1 and TRBJ2-5, with D perhaps matching TRBD1 (5 bases). CDR3 length equals 14 residues. Trimming removed 4 bases from V and 1 base from J, with 11 bases in between. Germline V lookup: CDR1 SGHRS, CDR2 YFSETQ. CDR3 loop: CASSPTTAQETQYF. CDR3 in DNA: TGCGCCAGCAGCCCGACGACAGCCCAAGAGACCCAGTACTTC.

This rearrangement joins TRBV27 to TRBJ1-1; no definite D call. Trimming removed 3 bases at V and 0 bases at J, with 11 bases between. The CDR3 has 15 amino acids. The germline CDR1 and CDR2 sequences are MNHEY and SMNVEV (reference sequence). CDR3 residues: CASSFKSTLNTEAFF. CDR3 DNA: TGTGCCAGCAGTTTCAAGTCTACTCTGAACACTGAAGCTTTCTTT.

The V call is TRBV7-7, the J call TRBJ2-3, with a possible D match to TRBD1 (6 bases). CDR3 length: 13 residues. From germline, CDR1 is SSHAT and CDR2 FNYEAQ (reference sequence). V shed 5 bases and J shed 4 bases, with 10 bases lying between them. The CDR3 DNA is TGTGCCAGCAGCCGGACAGCACCAGATACGCAGTATTTT. Its translation is CASSRTAPDTQYF.

This sequence joins TRBV7-2 and TRBJ2-5, with TRBD2 matching 11 bases. The CDR3 covers 18 residues. The germline CDR1 and CDR2 sequences are SGHTA and FQGNSA. After removal of 0 bases from V and 5 bases from J, the junction contained 11 bases not matched to a gene. The CDR3, as DNA: TGTGCCAGCAGCTTAGCGTCTCTAGCGGGGGGATTTGTGGAGACCCAGTACTTC. This translates into CASSLASLAGGFVETQYF. Looking up the rest from reference TRBV7-2 and TRBJ2-5 gives the full variable domain: GAGVSQSPSNKVTEKGKDVELRCDPISGHTALYWYRQSLGQGLEFLIYFQGNSAPDKSGLPSDRFSAERTGGSVSTLTIQRTQQEDSAVYLCASSLASLAGGFVETQYFGPGTRLLVL.

The chain uses TRBV29-1 and TRBJ1-4; D is possibly TRBD1 (5 bases). Between the trimmed V and J ends, which lost 7 bases and 5 bases, there was a span of 14 bases. This CDR3 comprises 13 residues. From germline, CDR1 is SQVTM and CDR2 ANQGSEA. The CDR3 nucleotides read TGCAGCGCCCAGGGCACTACGAATGAAAAACTGTTTTTT. This codes for CSAQGTTNEKLFF.

The chain uses TRBV6-5 and TRBJ1-6; 9 bases fit TRBD1. Per germline, CDR1 MNHEY and CDR2 SVGAGI. The CDR3 runs 14 residues. J lost 8 bases, V lost 7 bases, and 6 bases had no gene match. DNA for the CDR3: TGTGCCAGCAATGAAAGGGACAGGGATTCACCCCTCCACTTT. It is translated as CASNERDRDSPLHF.

The chain uses TRBV19 and TRBJ1-1, with D perhaps TRBD1 (6 bases). The CDR3 has 15 amino acids. Germline V CDR1 and CDR2: LNHDA, SQIVND (reference sequence). V lost 4 bases to trimming and J lost 10 bases, with 22 bases between them. In DNA form, the CDR3 reads TGTGCCAGTAGTACGCTCGACAGGTCTGCAGCTTCAGCTTTCTTT. Amino acid sequence: CASSTLDRSAASAFF.

The chain carries TRBV12-5 and TRBJ2-2; D is ambiguous. V lost 6 bases, J lost 8 bases, and 13 bases lay in between. CDR3 size: 13 residues. Looked up from germline, CDR1 is LGHNT and CDR2 is FRNRAP. The CDR3 loop is CASGPNELGELFF. As DNA, the CDR3 is TGTGCTAGTGGCCCCAACGAGCTTGGGGAGCTGTTTTTT.

This sequence joins TRBV29-1 and TRBJ2-4; D is possibly TRBD1 (6 bases). Trimming took 5 bases from V and 6 from J, leaving 11 bases between them. The CDR3 extends over 12 amino acids. Germline CDR1 reads SQVTM; CDR2 reads ANQGSEA. The CDR3 coding sequence is TGCAGCGTTCTCGGCAGGGGAAACATTCAGTACTTC. It encodes CSVLGRGNIQYF.

This clone was found a few times. The chain has TRBV6-5 and TRBJ1-2, with a tentative D call TRBD1 (5 bases). The CDR3 extends over 14 amino acids. V was pared by 5 bases and J by 2 bases, with 12 bases between. Germline V gives CDR1 MNHEY, CDR2 SVGAGI. CDR3 nucleotides: TGTGCCAGCAGTCGATCCGGGGGGAACTATGGCTACACCTTC. Translated, it gives CASSRSGGNYGYTF.

This chain joins TRBV5-1 and TRBJ1-2, with D possibly being TRBD1 (6 bases). CDR1 is SGHRS, CDR2 YFSETQ, per germline. This CDR3 is built from 17 residues. The V and J ends lost 4 bases and 0 bases respectively, with 19 bases between them. The CDR3 loop reads CASSLSSDRLTNYGYTF. CDR3 DNA: TGCGCCAGCAGCCTATCGTCTGACAGGTTGACTAACTATGGCTACACCTTC. The complete variable domain, with remaining parts taken from reference TRBV5-1 and TRBJ1-2, reads KAGVTQTPRYLIKTRGQQVTLSCSPISGHRSVSWYQQTPGQGLQFLFEYFSETQRNKGNFPGRFSGRQFSNSRSEMNVSTLELGDSALYLCASSLSSDRLTNYGYTFGSGTRLTVV.

The chain has TRBV27 and TRBJ2-2, with a possible D match to TRBD1 (5 bases). Looked up from germline, CDR1 is MNHEY and CDR2 is SMNVEV (reference sequence). This CDR3 comprises 14 residues. V lost 3 bases, J lost 5 bases, and 10 bases lay in between. The CDR3 is CASSFPGMTGELFF. DNA for the CDR3: TGTGCCAGCAGTTTTCCAGGGATGACCGGGGAGCTGTTTTTT.

This chain links TRBV11-2 with TRBJ2-7, with D possibly matching TRBD1 (5 bases). Germline V lookup: CDR1 SGHAT, CDR2 FQNNGV. This CDR3 is built from 14 residues. Deletions cut 2 bases from V and 0 bases from J, with 8 bases between. CDR3 nucleotide sequence: TGTGCCAGCAGCTTACAGGGTCACTCCTACGAGCAGTACTTC. It yields the protein CASSLQGHSYEQYF.

J is TRBJ2-5 and V is TRBV9; D remains unclear. The CDR3 consists of 15 residues. Germline V gene data show CDR1 as SGDLS and CDR2 as YYNGEE. V lost 0 bases and J 3 bases, leaving 12 bases between the germline ends. The CDR3 loop is CASSVAVRLEETQYF. The DNA for the CDR3 is TGTGCCAGCAGCGTAGCGGTCAGGTTAGAAGAGACCCAGTACTTC.

The chain links TRBV12-5 to TRBJ2-5, with 7 bases identical to TRBD2. The J segment lost 1 base and the V segment lost 7 bases, leaving 3 bases of the junction unmatched. This CDR3 spans 13 amino acids. Per germline, CDR1 LGHNT and CDR2 FRNRAP. CDR3 residues: CASAASGQETQYF. The CDR3 DNA sequence: TGTGCTAGTGCCGCTAGCGGCCAAGAGACCCAGTACTTC.

V usage is TRBV5-5 and J usage is TRBJ1-6; TRBD1 is a possible D gene (5 bases). This CDR3 is built from 14 residues. From germline, CDR1 is SGHKS and CDR2 YYEKEE (reference sequence). V lost 4 bases to trimming and J lost 7 bases, with 12 bases between them. In DNA form, the CDR3 reads TGTGCCAGCAGCCAACCCGGGGGGAATTCACCCCTCCACTTT. Protein product: CASSQPGGNSPLHF.

V is TRBV29-1 and J is TRBJ2-7; D may be TRBD2 (6 bases). CDR3 length: 12 amino acids. Germline CDR1 SQVTM, CDR2 ANQGSEA. Trimming took off 0 bases at V and 6 bases at J, with 9 bases between the two ends. The CDR3 DNA reads TGCAGCGTTGAAGACCACGGGGGCGAGCAGTACTTC. Protein sequence: CSVEDHGGEQYF.

The chain carries TRBV7-3 and TRBJ1-1; 8 bases align to TRBD1. The CDR3 covers 15 residues. Germline V CDR1 and CDR2: SGHTA, FQGTGA. Trimming took 0 bases from V and 0 from J; bases not matched to a gene: 0. In nucleotides, the CDR3 is TGTGCCAGCAGCTTAACGGGACAGGTGAACACTGAAGCTTTCTTT. This codes for CASSLTGQVNTEAFF. Looking up the rest from reference TRBV7-3 and TRBJ1-1 gives the full variable domain: GAGVSQTPSNKVTEKGKYVELRCDPISGHTALYWYRQSLGQGPEFLIYFQGTGAADDSGLPNDRFFAVRPEGSVSTLKIQRTERGDSAVYLCASSLTGQVNTEAFFGQGTRLTVV.

The chain combines TRBV5-4 with TRBJ2-3; 14 bases line up with TRBD2. This CDR3 spans 17 amino acids. In germline, CDR1 is SGHNT, CDR2 YYREEE (reference sequence). The trim removed 3 bases at V and 1 base at J, leaving 4 bases unmatched. CDR3 in DNA: TGTGCCAGCAGCTGGACTAGCGGGGGGCGGGGCACAGATACGCAGTATTTT. Protein product: CASSWTSGGRGTDTQYF.

The chain carries TRBV2 and TRBJ1-5; a possible D gene is TRBD1 (6 bases). Trimming stripped 5 bases from V and 6 bases from J, with 14 bases between. CDR3 length: 14 amino acids. The germline V gene encodes CDR1 SNHLY and CDR2 FYNNEI. The CDR3 reads CASSREQGGQPQHF. DNA for the CDR3: TGTGCCAGCAGTCGCGAACAGGGCGGTCAGCCCCAGCATTTT.

The chain employs TRBV10-3 and TRBJ1-4; 7 bases are a match to TRBD1. Germline-derived CDR1 and CDR2 are ENHRY and SYGVKD. J was trimmed by 7 bases and V by 4 bases; bases with no gene match: 9. The CDR3 consists of 15 residues. CDR3: CAISGLQGRGEKLFF. The CDR3 bases are TGTGCCATCAGTGGACTACAGGGGCGAGGTGAAAAACTGTTTTTT.